This record covers a single T cell receptor (beta chain). The antigen is undetermined. This specimen belongs to a study of cytomegalovirus exposure and HLA in healthy donors. About the study: Genotyping of 398 donors showed that about 83% belonged to the Caucasian-associated ancestry cluster.

General observations from the study: Follow-up analysis later connected one missense variant in DCLRE1C with trimming of TCR beta V- and J-genes. In a later analysis, donors in an Asian-associated ancestry cluster reportedly had fewer N-insertions in productive TCRs than the cohort mean. Earlier results showed most TCR beta V segments being productive about 87% or about 30% of the time.

In the PCR, 60 Vbeta and 13 Jbeta primers were used. The data were produced by immunoSEQ multiplex PCR, yet TCRdb's version contains in-frame clones alone and is incomplete. The sample includes 220,000 or so clones, around 73% of them seen just once. The CDR3 length is 14 residues. The trim removed 3 bases at V and 5 bases at J, leaving 7 bases unmatched. Germline-derived CDR1 and CDR2 are GTSNPN and SVGIG (reference sequence). The chain uses TRBV30 and TRBJ2-1; 7 bases align to TRBD2. The TCR comes from a male donor in good health and CMV-seronegative. The sequencing sample was made of PBMCs. The CDR3 nucleotides are TGTGCCTGGAGCCTGGGAGGGGTCGACAATGAGCAGTTCTTC. As protein: CAWSLGGVDNEQFF. Supplemented by reference TRBV30 and TRBJ2-1, the full variable domain reads SQTIHQWPATLVQPVGSPLSLECTVEGTSNPNLYWYRQAAGRGLQLLFYSVGIGQISSEVPQNLSASRPQDRQFILSSKKLLLSDSGFYLCAWSLGGVDNEQFFGPGTRLTVL.